Each of the 14 T cell receptor beta chains below was sequenced from the same sample in a study of T cell repertoires in cytomegalovirus infection. TCRdb recomputed calls from the reads with MiXCR, one row per CDR3 protein. The table lists approximately 76,000 distinct CDR3 sequences, 3% to 4.5% of them singletons, with approximately 5% in the top ten. The sample taken for sequencing was PBMCs. Receptor source: a human donor in good health (CMV status not recorded). Some clones in this sample may be carry-over from other donors' samples.

This clonotype was counted at least ten times. CDR3 region: CASSPDRGDGEQYF. The CDR3 nucleotides read TGTGCCAGCAGTCCGGACAGGGGTGATGGCGAGCAGTACTTC. The J gene is TRBJ2-7, the V gene TRBV6-5; 9 nucleotides line up with TRBD1. This CDR3 has 14 amino acids. V shed 5 bases, J shed 6 bases, and the junction held 8 bases outside the gene matches. From germline, CDR1 is MNHEY and CDR2 SVGAGI.

This clonotype was recorded many times. The chain combines TRBV28 with TRBJ2-7; no firm D call. Trimming pared 3 bases from V and 2 bases from J, leaving 11 bases between. Looked up from germline, CDR1 is MDHEN and CDR2 is SYDVKM. The CDR3 is made up of 14 amino acids. For the CDR3, the DNA is TGTGCCAGCAGTTTCGTCGGGTCACCCTACGAGCAGTACTTC. It encodes CASSFVGSPYEQYF.

This clonotype was seen at least ten times. J is TRBJ1-5 and V is TRBV2, with D uncertain. Germline assignment: CDR1 SNHLY and CDR2 FYNNEI. The V end lost 6 bases, the J end lost 0 bases, and 15 bases lay between the germline ends. The CDR3 covers 16 residues. CDR3 sequence: CASSASGPNSNQPQHF. CDR3 nucleotides: TGTGCCAGCAGCGCTAGCGGTCCGAATAGCAATCAGCCCCAGCATTTT.

This clonotype was recorded at least ten times. The chain is built from TRBV19 and TRBJ1-1; possibly TRBD1 for D (6 bases). Per the germline V gene, CDR1 is LNHDA and CDR2 is SQIVND (reference sequence). V gave up 3 bases and J gave up 4 bases, with 15 bases separating them. The CDR3 is made up of 15 amino acids. The CDR3 DNA follows: TGTGCCAGTAGTATCGGGGGCAGGGCCAGCACTGAAGCTTTCTTT. This gives the protein CASSIGGRASTEAFF. Full variable domain (remainder filled in from reference TRBV19 and TRBJ1-1): DGGITQSPKYLFRKEGQNVTLSCEQNLNHDAMYWYRQDPGQGLRLIYYSQIVNDFQKGDIAEGYSVSREKKESFPLTVTSAQKNPTAFYLCASSIGGRASTEAFFGQGTRLTVV.

This clonotype was counted at least ten times. This chain links TRBV5-5 with TRBJ2-7, with TRBD1 matching over 7 bases. Germline V gene data show CDR1 as SGHKS and CDR2 as YYEKEE (reference sequence). CDR3 length: 14 amino acids. After removal of 6 bases from V and 6 bases from J, the junction contained 12 bases not matched to a gene. The CDR3 DNA sequence: TGTGCCAGCAAGTCCTGGACAGGTGTTAGCGAGCAGTACTTC. It translates to CASKSWTGVSEQYF.

This clonotype was counted ten times or more. This chain connects TRBV12-3 or TRBV12-4 to TRBJ1-6; the D is unclear. The CDR3 runs to 12 residues. Deletions cut 4 bases from V and 10 bases from J, with 8 bases between. The CDR3 DNA sequence: TGTGCCAGCAGTTCACAGCGGTCACCCCTCCACTTT. This gives the protein CASSSQRSPLHF.

Ten or more counts support this clonotype. The V call is TRBV7-2, the J call TRBJ2-1; 7 bases fit TRBD2. With 2 bases clipped from V and 4 bases from J, the junction kept 5 bases outside the gene matches. In germline, CDR1 is SGHTA, CDR2 FQGNSA. The CDR3 contains 15 residues. CDR3 sequence reads: CASSLISGTYNEQFF. CDR3 DNA: TGTGCCAGCAGCTTAATAAGCGGGACGTACAATGAGCAGTTCTTC.

At least ten counts were recorded for this clonotype. V and J are TRBV12-3 or TRBV12-4 and TRBJ1-2; TRBD1 is a possible D gene (5 bases). V lost 6 bases, J lost 5 bases, and 16 bases lay in between. This CDR3 comprises 14 residues. The DNA of the CDR3 is TGTGCCAGCAGGGCGTGGGGGAAAGGATATGGCTACACCTTC. This codes for CASRAWGKGYGYTF.

This clonotype was seen repeatedly, ten times or more. V is TRBV9 and J is TRBJ2-7; 9 nucleotides agree with TRBD1. CDR1 is SGDLS and CDR2 is YYNGEE in the germline V gene. The CDR3 length is 14 residues. V trimming: 4 bases; J trimming: 7 bases; junction bases outside the gene matches: 9. CDR3 residues: CASSPLQGAVEQYF. CDR3 DNA: TGTGCCAGCAGCCCATTACAGGGGGCGGTGGAGCAGTACTTC.

This clonotype showed up many times. The chain has TRBV28 and TRBJ1-2; no clear D. The ends were cut back, 11 bases at V and 5 bases at J, with 18 bases in the middle. The CDR3 is made up of 13 amino acids. Germline-derived CDR1 and CDR2 are MDHEN and SYDVKM. The CDR3 DNA is TGTGCCTCTAACGGCGGGTCTCAATATGGCTACACCTTC. This sequence encodes CASNGGSQYGYTF.

Ten or more counts support this clonotype. The chain couples TRBV7-2 to TRBJ2-3, with 12 bases fitting TRBD2. The germline gives CDR1 SGHTA, CDR2 FQGNSA. J gave up 4 bases and V 4 bases, and 0 bases lay outside the gene matches. This CDR3 comprises 14 residues. The CDR3 spells CASSWTSGADTQYF. CDR3 sequence (DNA): TGTGCCAGCAGCTGGACTAGCGGGGCAGATACGCAGTATTTT. Filled out from reference TRBV7-2 and TRBJ2-3, the complete variable domain reads GAGVSQSPSNKVTEKGKDVELRCDPISGHTALYWYRQSLGQGLEFLIYFQGNSAPDKSGLPSDRFSAERTGGSVSTLTIQRTQQEDSAVYLCASSWTSGADTQYFGPGTRLTVL.

This clonotype was recorded many times. The V and J genes are TRBV12-3 or TRBV12-4 and TRBJ1-2, with D perhaps TRBD1 (6 bases). This CDR3 has 12 amino acids. Trimming removed 6 bases at V and 5 bases at J, with 10 bases between. The CDR3 reads CASSPTGYGYTF. DNA for the CDR3: TGTGCCAGCAGCCCGACAGGTTATGGCTACACCTTC.

This clonotype was counted ten times or more. This chain joins TRBV2 and TRBJ1-2; 8 bases fit TRBD1. The ends lost 7 bases at V and 4 bases at J; junction bases unmatched: 5. Germline assignment: CDR1 SNHLY and CDR2 FYNNEI. CDR3 length equals 13 residues. CDR3 amino acids: CASIPGGSYGYTF. For the CDR3, the DNA is TGTGCCAGCATCCCAGGGGGCAGCTATGGCTACACCTTC. The full variable domain, with the rest looked up from reference TRBV2 and TRBJ1-2, is EPEVTQTPSHQVTQMGQEVILRCVPISNHLYFYWYRQILGQKVEFLVSFYNNEISEKSEIFDDQFSVERPDGSNFTLKIRSTKLEDSAMYFCASIPGGSYGYTFGSGTRLTVV.

At least ten counts were recorded for this clonotype. The V call is TRBV28, the J call TRBJ2-7; 7 nucleotides line up with TRBD1. V shed 0 bases, J shed 4 bases, and the junction held 6 bases outside the gene matches. CDR1 and CDR2 from the germline V gene are MDHEN and SYDVKM. This CDR3 has 15 residues. The CDR3, as DNA: TGTGCCAGCAGTTTATGGTCAGGGGGTTTGTACGAGCAGTACTTC. Its translation: CASSLWSGGLYEQYF.